These T cell receptor beta chains were read from a single sample in a study of tumor and adjacent non-tumor tissue in lung cancer. TCRdb recomputed calls from the multiplex PCR reads with MiXCR, one row per CDR3 protein. Of 55,000 to 65,000 distinct CDR3 sequences listed, about 61% were seen once; the top ten hold roughly 35%. Material: distant non-tumor lung tissue. The source is an older man with non-small cell lung cancer. Each CDR3 is given with its conserved first and last residue. The order of the fields is J gene, clone size, V gene, D gene, CDR3 DNA, CDR3 protein. D genes are given only for firm matches. Only some rows state a clone size, as once, few, many or a class for expanded clones.

j_call: TRBJ1-6; clone_size: .; v_call: TRBV4-2; d_call: .; cdr3_nt: TGTGCCAGCAGCCAAGATGTGGGTACAGAGAATTCACCCCTCCACTTT; cdr3_aa: CASSQDVGTENSPLHF
j_call: TRBJ2-7; clone_size: many; v_call: TRBV5-6; d_call: .; cdr3_nt: TGTGCCAGCAGCTTACAGGCAGAAACCTACGAGCAGTACTTC; cdr3_aa: CASSLQAETYEQYF
j_call: TRBJ1-5; clone_size: .; v_call: TRBV12-3/TRBV12-4; d_call: TRBD1; cdr3_nt: TGTGCCAACGGTCAAGCCGGGACAGGGGATCAGCCCCAGCATTTT; cdr3_aa: CANGQAGTGDQPQHF
j_call: TRBJ2-7; clone_size: .; v_call: TRBV4-1; d_call: TRBD1; cdr3_nt: TGCGCCAGCAGCCAAGGGATCGGGACAGGTTCCTACAAGCAGTACTTC; cdr3_aa: CASSQGIGTGSYKQYF
j_call: TRBJ1-2; clone_size: many; v_call: TRBV4-1; d_call: .; cdr3_nt: TGCGCCAGCAGCCAAAGCCCGGGGCAGGTACGGGGCTACACCTTC; cdr3_aa: CASSQSPGQVRGYTF
j_call: TRBJ1-5; clone_size: once; v_call: TRBV12-3/TRBV12-4; d_call: .; cdr3_nt: TGTGCCAGCAGCGACCGGAGGAGTAATCAGCCCCGACATTTT; cdr3_aa: CASSDRRSNQPRHF
j_call: TRBJ2-5; clone_size: many; v_call: TRBV5-5; d_call: .; cdr3_nt: TGTGCCAGCAGCTTGAGCACAGGGATTGAAGGAGAGACCCAGTACTTC; cdr3_aa: CASSLSTGIEGETQYF
j_call: TRBJ1-1; clone_size: .; v_call: TRBV6-1; d_call: TRBD1; cdr3_nt: TGTGCCAGCAGTGAAGTGCAGGGGGGGAACACTGAAGCTGTCTTT; cdr3_aa: CASSEVQGGNTEAVF
j_call: TRBJ1-2; clone_size: .; v_call: TRBV11-2; d_call: .; cdr3_nt: TGTGCCAGCAGTTCTTACAGGTGCCGTGTCGACTACACCTTC; cdr3_aa: CASSSYRCRVDYTF
j_call: TRBJ2-3; clone_size: .; v_call: TRBV11-2; d_call: .; cdr3_nt: TGTGCCAGCAGCTCCAGGACACCGGCGGATACGCAATATTTT; cdr3_aa: CASSSRTPADTQYF
j_call: TRBJ2-1; clone_size: .; v_call: TRBV5-6; d_call: TRBD1; cdr3_nt: TGTGCCAGCAGCCCGACAGGGATTTTCGATCAGTTCTTC; cdr3_aa: CASSPTGIFDQFF
j_call: TRBJ2-5; clone_size: few; v_call: TRBV14; d_call: .; cdr3_nt: TGTGCCAGCAGCCAAGAAGGCGGGTACCAAGAGACCCAGTACTTC; cdr3_aa: CASSQEGGYQETQYF
j_call: TRBJ2-1; clone_size: few; v_call: TRBV28; d_call: TRBD1; cdr3_nt: TGTGCCAGCAGTTTAACAGGACAGGGGAATGAGCAGTTCTTC; cdr3_aa: CASSLTGQGNEQFF
j_call: TRBJ2-7; clone_size: many; v_call: TRBV25-1; d_call: .; cdr3_nt: TGTGCCAGCAGTAGGGGGAGAGACGAGCAGTACTTC; cdr3_aa: CASSRGRDEQYF